Listed below are T cell receptor beta chains from one sample, sequenced in a study of early T cells in non-severe SARS-CoV-2 infection. MiXCR, applied by TCRdb to the 5' RACE reads, yields one record per CDR3 protein. The sample has more than 60,000 distinct CDR3 sequences; over 10% are singletons. Material for sequencing was whole blood. The source is an adult who was a healthcare worker with PCR-confirmed SARS-CoV-2 infection or an uninfected control (not recorded which). CDR3s include the opening cysteine and the closing phenylalanine or tryptophan. D genes are given only for firm matches. Size is omitted from some rows. Given values are once, few, many or a class for expanded clones.

CDR3nt: TGTGCCAGCACCCCATGGGGAGCCAGGGACACTGAAGCTTTCTTT
CDR3aa: CASTPWGARDTEAFF
j_gene: TRBJ1-1
abundance: many
d_gene: -
v_gene: TRBV28

CDR3nt: TGTGCCAGCAGCCCCGGGGGTTGGAATGAGCAGTTCTTC
CDR3aa: CASSPGGWNEQFF
j_gene: TRBJ2-1
abundance: many
d_gene: -
v_gene: TRBV3-1

CDR3nt: TGCAGCGTTACCGGACAGGGCGGGAGAAACTATGGCTACACCTTC
CDR3aa: CSVTGQGGRNYGYTF
j_gene: TRBJ1-2
abundance: few
d_gene: TRBD1
v_gene: TRBV29-1

CDR3nt: TGTGCCAGCAGTTACATGGGGACAGCCGCGCCTGTGGTCAATGAGCAGTTCTTC
CDR3aa: CASSYMGTAAPVVNEQFF
j_gene: TRBJ2-1
abundance: many
d_gene: TRBD1
v_gene: TRBV6-2/TRBV6-3

CDR3nt: TGCAGCGTTCAGGGATCCTACAATGAGCAGTTCTTC
CDR3aa: CSVQGSYNEQFF
j_gene: TRBJ2-1
abundance: -
d_gene: -
v_gene: TRBV29-1

CDR3nt: TGTGCCATCAGTGCGGGTAGTGTAGGTACTGAAGCTTTCTTT
CDR3aa: CAISAGSVGTEAFF
j_gene: TRBJ1-1
abundance: many
d_gene: -
v_gene: TRBV10-3

CDR3nt: TGCGCCAGCAGTCCTACTAGCGGGGGGAACAATGAGCAGTTCTTC
CDR3aa: CASSPTSGGNNEQFF
j_gene: TRBJ2-1
abundance: many
d_gene: TRBD2
v_gene: TRBV10-1

CDR3nt: TGTGCCAGCAGTTTTGAAGGTCATAGCACAGATACGCAGTATTTT
CDR3aa: CASSFEGHSTDTQYF
j_gene: TRBJ2-3
abundance: many
d_gene: -
v_gene: TRBV27

CDR3nt: TGTGCCAGCAGTCCAACTGCCGGACTAGCGGGAGGTGGTGAGCAGTTCTTC
CDR3aa: CASSPTAGLAGGGEQFF
j_gene: TRBJ2-1
abundance: few
d_gene: TRBD2
v_gene: TRBV12-3/TRBV12-4

CDR3nt: TGTGCCAGCAGTACAGTTCCCCACTACGAGCAGTACTTC
CDR3aa: CASSTVPHYEQYF
j_gene: TRBJ2-7
abundance: few
d_gene: -
v_gene: TRBV7-9

CDR3nt: TGTGCCAGCAGCCTCAGACTGGGGGAGACAGATACGCAGTATTTT
CDR3aa: CASSLRLGETDTQYF
j_gene: TRBJ2-3
abundance: many
d_gene: -
v_gene: TRBV7-3

CDR3nt: TGTGCCAGCAGCTTAGTTTCCCTAGCGGGAGCGGGGACGCAGTATTTT
CDR3aa: CASSLVSLAGAGTQYF
j_gene: TRBJ2-3
abundance: -
d_gene: TRBD2
v_gene: TRBV7-8